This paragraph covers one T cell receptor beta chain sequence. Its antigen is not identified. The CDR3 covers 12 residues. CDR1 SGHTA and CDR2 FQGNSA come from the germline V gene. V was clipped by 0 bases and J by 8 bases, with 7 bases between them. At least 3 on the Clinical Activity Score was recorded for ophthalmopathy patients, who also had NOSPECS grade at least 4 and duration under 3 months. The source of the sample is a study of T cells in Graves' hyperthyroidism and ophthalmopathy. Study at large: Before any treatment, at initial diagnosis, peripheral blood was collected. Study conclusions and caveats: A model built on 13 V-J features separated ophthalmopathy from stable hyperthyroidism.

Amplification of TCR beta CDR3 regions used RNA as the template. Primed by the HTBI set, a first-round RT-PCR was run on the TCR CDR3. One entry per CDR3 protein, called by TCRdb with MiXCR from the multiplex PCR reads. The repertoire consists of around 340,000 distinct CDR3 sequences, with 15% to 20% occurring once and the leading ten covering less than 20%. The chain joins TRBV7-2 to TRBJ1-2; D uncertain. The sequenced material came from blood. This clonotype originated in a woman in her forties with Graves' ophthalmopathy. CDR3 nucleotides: TGTGCCAGCAGCTTAGCGAGGGAGGGCTACACCTTC. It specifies CASSLAREGYTF.